This is a list of T cell receptor beta chains from one sample in a study of blood T cell repertoires in COVID-19. Method: immunoSEQ multiplex PCR; TCRdb's copy keeps in-frame clones and lacks some. This repertoire shows roughly 200,000 clones, roughly 89% found once; its top ten account for 5.5% to 7.5%. Sequencing was carried out using peripheral blood. These receptors were obtained from a man in his 60s who had recovered from COVID-19. Both conserved end residues are part of each CDR3. A D gene is named only where the DNA matches it firmly. Clone sizes are given selectively: once, few, many, or a class where the clone is expanded.

abundance: few
j_gene: TRBJ1-1
v_gene: TRBV30
d_gene: .
CDR3nt: TGTGCCTGGTCAGGGAATCGGGACACTGAAGCTTTCTTT
CDR3aa: CAWSGNRDTEAFF

abundance: .
j_gene: TRBJ2-7
v_gene: TRBV5-8
d_gene: .
CDR3nt: TGTGCCAGCAGCTTGGTGGGGACTTACGAGCAGTACTTC
CDR3aa: CASSLVGTYEQYF

abundance: .
j_gene: TRBJ2-1
v_gene: TRBV15
d_gene: TRBD1
CDR3nt: TGTGCCACCGATCCGGGACAGGGCAATGAGCAGTTCTTC
CDR3aa: CATDPGQGNEQFF

abundance: .
j_gene: TRBJ2-2
v_gene: TRBV3-1/TRBV3-2
d_gene: .
CDR3nt: TGTGCCAGCAGCCATAGACTAGGTTTGGGGGAGCTGTTTTTT
CDR3aa: CASSHRLGLGELFF

abundance: .
j_gene: TRBJ1-3
v_gene: TRBV29-1
d_gene: TRBD1
CDR3nt: TGCAGCGTTGTGATGGACAGGACAAGCTCTGGAAACACCATATATTTT
CDR3aa: CSVVMDRTSSGNTIYF

abundance: .
j_gene: TRBJ2-2
v_gene: TRBV5-1
d_gene: TRBD2
CDR3nt: TGCGCCAGCAGCTTGGTTCCCCGGGAGGGGTTCCCCGGGGAGCTGTTTTTT
CDR3aa: CASSLVPREGFPGELFF

abundance: few
j_gene: TRBJ2-1
v_gene: TRBV9
d_gene: TRBD1
CDR3nt: TGTGCCAGCAGCGCCGGACAGGGGCAAAGAGATGAGCAGTTCTTC
CDR3aa: CASSAGQGQRDEQFF

abundance: .
j_gene: TRBJ1-2
v_gene: TRBV6-2/TRBV6-3
d_gene: TRBD1
CDR3nt: TGTGCCAGCAGTACCGTTCCCCGGACAGGGACTTTTGGCTACACCTTC
CDR3aa: CASSTVPRTGTFGYTF

abundance: .
j_gene: TRBJ1-5
v_gene: TRBV2
d_gene: .
CDR3nt: TGTGCCAGCTGGGGAGGGCCCAATCAGCCCCAGCATTTT
CDR3aa: CASWGGPNQPQHF

abundance: once
j_gene: TRBJ1-5
v_gene: TRBV19
d_gene: TRBD1
CDR3nt: TGTGCCAGTAGTAGGGACAGGGCAAGACAGCCCCAGCATTTT
CDR3aa: CASSRDRARQPQHF

abundance: once
j_gene: TRBJ1-4
v_gene: TRBV27
d_gene: .
CDR3nt: TGTGCCAGCAGTGGGGCAGGGTATGAAAAACTGTTTTTT
CDR3aa: CASSGAGYEKLFF

abundance: .
j_gene: TRBJ2-7
v_gene: TRBV9
d_gene: TRBD2
CDR3nt: TGTGCCAGCAGCCCCCGACTAGCGGGACCTTCAGGTGAGCAGTACTTC
CDR3aa: CASSPRLAGPSGEQYF

abundance: .
j_gene: TRBJ2-7
v_gene: TRBV7-2
d_gene: TRBD1
CDR3nt: TGTGCCAGCAGCTTGCACCCGGGACAGGGATACGAGCAGTACTTC
CDR3aa: CASSLHPGQGYEQYF

abundance: .
j_gene: TRBJ1-2
v_gene: TRBV12-3/TRBV12-4
d_gene: .
CDR3nt: TGTGCCAGCAGTTTATTCGGAGGTGGCTACACCTTC
CDR3aa: CASSLFGGGYTF

abundance: once
j_gene: TRBJ2-7
v_gene: TRBV5-1
d_gene: .
CDR3nt: TGCGCCAGCAGCCCGAGCGGGACACCACAAGCCTACGAGCAGTACTTC
CDR3aa: CASSPSGTPQAYEQYF

abundance: .
j_gene: TRBJ2-2
v_gene: TRBV24-1
d_gene: TRBD2
CDR3nt: TGTGCCACCAGGCCTAGCGGAAACACCGGGGAGCTGTTTTTT
CDR3aa: CATRPSGNTGELFF

abundance: .
j_gene: TRBJ1-1
v_gene: TRBV7-2
d_gene: .
CDR3nt: TGTGCCAGCAGCTTACGACGGGACACGAACACTGAAGCTTTCTTT
CDR3aa: CASSLRRDTNTEAFF

abundance: .
j_gene: TRBJ2-5
v_gene: TRBV3-1/TRBV3-2
d_gene: TRBD2
CDR3nt: TGTGCCAGCAGCCAAGTCGTAGCGGGGGGGGGTGAGACCCAGTACTTC
CDR3aa: CASSQVVAGGGETQYF

abundance: .
j_gene: TRBJ1-1
v_gene: TRBV30
d_gene: .
CDR3nt: TGTGCCTGGAGTGGGGAACAGGTCTTTGGGGGGTTCATGAACACTGAAGCTTTCTTT
CDR3aa: CAWSGEQVFGGFMNTEAFF

abundance: .
j_gene: TRBJ1-5
v_gene: TRBV11-2
d_gene: .
CDR3nt: TGTGCCAGCAGCCCTGGGCACGGGGTCGGTAGTAGCAATCAGCCCCAGCATTTT
CDR3aa: CASSPGHGVGSSNQPQHF

abundance: .
j_gene: TRBJ2-7
v_gene: TRBV7-3
d_gene: .
CDR3nt: TGTGCCAGCAGCTTGGAAGCGGACGGCGAGCAGTACTTC
CDR3aa: CASSLEADGEQYF

abundance: .
j_gene: TRBJ2-3
v_gene: TRBV3-1/TRBV3-2
d_gene: TRBD2
CDR3nt: TGTGCCAGCCGACTAGCGGGAGCCCCAGATACGCAGTATTTT
CDR3aa: CASRLAGAPDTQYF

abundance: once
j_gene: TRBJ2-6
v_gene: TRBV19
d_gene: .
CDR3nt: TGTGCCAGTAGTACAGAAACAGTCTCTGGGGCCAACGTCCTGACTTTC
CDR3aa: CASSTETVSGANVLTF

abundance: .
j_gene: TRBJ1-4
v_gene: TRBV7-6
d_gene: .
CDR3nt: TGTGCCAGCAGCCAGCTCTCGGGAGGGGCGGCTGAAAAACTGTTTTTT
CDR3aa: CASSQLSGGAAEKLFF

abundance: .
j_gene: TRBJ1-2
v_gene: TRBV5-4
d_gene: TRBD1
CDR3nt: TGTGCCAGCAGTGAACGGACAGGGGGCTTTACTAACTATGGCTACACCTTC
CDR3aa: CASSERTGGFTNYGYTF

abundance: .
j_gene: TRBJ1-5
v_gene: TRBV6-6
d_gene: .
CDR3nt: TGTGCCAGCAGTTACGGCCTCGGGATGCCCCAGCATTTT
CDR3aa: CASSYGLGMPQHF

abundance: .
j_gene: TRBJ2-5
v_gene: TRBV28
d_gene: TRBD2
CDR3nt: TGTGCCAGCAGTCATAGCGGGAGGCAAGAGACCCAGTACTTC
CDR3aa: CASSHSGRQETQYF

abundance: .
j_gene: TRBJ1-4
v_gene: TRBV5-1
d_gene: TRBD1
CDR3nt: TGCGCCAGCAGACAAAGGGGCGGGACAGGTAATGAAAAACTGTTTTTT
CDR3aa: CASRQRGGTGNEKLFF

abundance: .
j_gene: TRBJ1-3
v_gene: TRBV14
d_gene: .
CDR3nt: TGTGCCAGCAGGTCACAGGGATCAGGAAACACCATATATTTT
CDR3aa: CASRSQGSGNTIYF

abundance: .
j_gene: TRBJ2-1
v_gene: TRBV7-2
d_gene: .
CDR3nt: TGTGCCAGCAGCTTATCCCCCAACCGGGGGTTTTCCTACAATGAGCAGTTCTTC
CDR3aa: CASSLSPNRGFSYNEQFF

abundance: .
j_gene: TRBJ2-2
v_gene: TRBV12-3/TRBV12-4
d_gene: TRBD1
CDR3nt: TGTGCCAGCAGGTACAGGGGAACCGGGGAGCTGTTTTTT
CDR3aa: CASRYRGTGELFF

abundance: .
j_gene: TRBJ2-1
v_gene: TRBV7-6
d_gene: .
CDR3nt: TGTGCCAGCAGCTTAGCAGGGAGCGCCTACAATGAGCAGTTCTTC
CDR3aa: CASSLAGSAYNEQFF

abundance: .
j_gene: TRBJ1-6
v_gene: TRBV4-3
d_gene: .
CDR3nt: TGCGCCAGCAGCCAGAACCAGGATTCACCCCTCCACTTT
CDR3aa: CASSQNQDSPLHF

abundance: .
j_gene: TRBJ2-7
v_gene: TRBV5-4
d_gene: .
CDR3nt: TGTGCCAGCAGCGGGGGCTTTGACGAGCAGTACTTC
CDR3aa: CASSGGFDEQYF

abundance: .
j_gene: TRBJ1-3
v_gene: TRBV7-2
d_gene: .
CDR3nt: TGTGCCAGCAGCTTAGTGCAGGGATCTGGAAACACCATATATTTT
CDR3aa: CASSLVQGSGNTIYF

abundance: .
j_gene: TRBJ1-2
v_gene: TRBV5-5
d_gene: TRBD1
CDR3nt: TGTGCCAGCAGCTTGGGGGACAGGGTTCTCGGCTACACCTTC
CDR3aa: CASSLGDRVLGYTF

abundance: .
j_gene: TRBJ1-4
v_gene: TRBV13
d_gene: TRBD1
CDR3nt: TGTGCCAGCAGCTCCCCAGGGGGAAAACTGTTTTTT
CDR3aa: CASSSPGGKLFF

abundance: .
j_gene: TRBJ2-1
v_gene: TRBV24-1
d_gene: .
CDR3nt: TGTGCCACCAGTGATCTACTAGGTCATGAGCAGTTCTTC
CDR3aa: CATSDLLGHEQFF

abundance: .
j_gene: TRBJ2-1
v_gene: TRBV9
d_gene: TRBD2
CDR3nt: TGTGCCAGCAGCGTAGTGGGTAGCGGGAATGAGCAGTTCTTC
CDR3aa: CASSVVGSGNEQFF

abundance: .
j_gene: TRBJ1-4
v_gene: TRBV7-6
d_gene: .
CDR3nt: TGTGCCAGCAGCGCCGGGACTTCAACTAATGAAAAACTGTTTTTT
CDR3aa: CASSAGTSTNEKLFF

abundance: .
j_gene: TRBJ2-4
v_gene: TRBV12-3/TRBV12-4
d_gene: TRBD1
CDR3nt: TGTGCCAGCAGGCCCGGGACAGGGGACATTCAGTACTTC
CDR3aa: CASRPGTGDIQYF

abundance: .
j_gene: TRBJ1-1
v_gene: TRBV3-1/TRBV3-2
d_gene: .
CDR3nt: TGTGCCAGCACCGGGAACACTGAAGCTTTCTTT
CDR3aa: CASTGNTEAFF

abundance: .
j_gene: TRBJ2-2
v_gene: TRBV7-3
d_gene: TRBD2
CDR3nt: TGTGCCAGCAGCTTAAAAGGGCGACTAGCTGAGAACACCGGGGAGCTGTTTTTT
CDR3aa: CASSLKGRLAENTGELFF

abundance: .
j_gene: TRBJ1-4
v_gene: TRBV4-3
d_gene: .
CDR3nt: TGCGCCAGCAGCCAAGGGGCAGTTCTGAGGGTTGCTAATGAAAAACTGTTTTTT
CDR3aa: CASSQGAVLRVANEKLFF

abundance: .
j_gene: TRBJ1-5
v_gene: TRBV19
d_gene: TRBD1
CDR3nt: TGTGCCAGTAGTATTGGACAGGGAGGTCAGCCCCAGCATTTT
CDR3aa: CASSIGQGGQPQHF

abundance: once
j_gene: TRBJ1-2
v_gene: TRBV20-1
d_gene: .
CDR3nt: TGCCTAGGAGGTGGGCCATCTGGCTACACCTTC
CDR3aa: CLGGGPSGYTF